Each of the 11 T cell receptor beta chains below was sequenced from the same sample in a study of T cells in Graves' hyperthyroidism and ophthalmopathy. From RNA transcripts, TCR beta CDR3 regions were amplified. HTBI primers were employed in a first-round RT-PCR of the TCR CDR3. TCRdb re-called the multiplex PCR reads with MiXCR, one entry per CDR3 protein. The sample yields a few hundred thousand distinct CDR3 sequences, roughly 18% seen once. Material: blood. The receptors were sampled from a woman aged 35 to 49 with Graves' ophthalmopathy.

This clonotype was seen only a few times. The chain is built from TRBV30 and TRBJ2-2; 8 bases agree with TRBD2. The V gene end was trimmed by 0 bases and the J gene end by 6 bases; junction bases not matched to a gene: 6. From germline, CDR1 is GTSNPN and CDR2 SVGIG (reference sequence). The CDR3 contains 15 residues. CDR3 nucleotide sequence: TGTGCCTGGAGTGTACTTGGGCGGGAGGCCGGGGAGCTGTTTTTT. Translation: CAWSVLGREAGELFF.

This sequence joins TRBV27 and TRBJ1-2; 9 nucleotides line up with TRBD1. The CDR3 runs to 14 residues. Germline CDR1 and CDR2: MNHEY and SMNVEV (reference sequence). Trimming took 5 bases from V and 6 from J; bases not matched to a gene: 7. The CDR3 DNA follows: TGTGCCAGCAGTACCGTGACAGGGGGTCATGGCTACACCTTC. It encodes CASSTVTGGHGYTF.

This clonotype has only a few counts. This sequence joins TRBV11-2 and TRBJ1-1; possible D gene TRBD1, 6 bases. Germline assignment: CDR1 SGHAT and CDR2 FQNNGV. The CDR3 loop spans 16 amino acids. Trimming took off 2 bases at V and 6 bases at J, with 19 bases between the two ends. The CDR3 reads CASSLSRRGRASEAFF. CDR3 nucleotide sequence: TGTGCCAGCAGCTTATCTCGTAGGGGGAGAGCTTCTGAAGCTTTCTTT.

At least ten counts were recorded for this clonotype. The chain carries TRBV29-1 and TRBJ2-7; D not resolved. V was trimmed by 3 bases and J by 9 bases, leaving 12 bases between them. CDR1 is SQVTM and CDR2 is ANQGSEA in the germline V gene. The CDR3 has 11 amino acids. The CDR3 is CSVDDGVLQYF. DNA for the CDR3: TGCAGCGTTGATGACGGCGTGCTGCAGTACTTC.

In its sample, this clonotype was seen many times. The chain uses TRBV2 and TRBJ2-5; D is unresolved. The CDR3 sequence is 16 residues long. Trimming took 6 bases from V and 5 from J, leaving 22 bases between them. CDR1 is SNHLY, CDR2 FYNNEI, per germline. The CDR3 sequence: CASSDFWEGTRETQYF. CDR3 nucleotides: TGTGCCAGCAGCGACTTTTGGGAAGGTACCCGCGAGACCCAGTACTTC.

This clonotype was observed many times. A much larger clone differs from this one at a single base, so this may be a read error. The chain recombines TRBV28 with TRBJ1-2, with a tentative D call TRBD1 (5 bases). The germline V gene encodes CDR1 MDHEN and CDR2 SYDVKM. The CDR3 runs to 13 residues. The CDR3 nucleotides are TGTGCCGGCAGTTCCGGGACGGTCTATGGCTACACCTTC. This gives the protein CAGSSGTVYGYTF.

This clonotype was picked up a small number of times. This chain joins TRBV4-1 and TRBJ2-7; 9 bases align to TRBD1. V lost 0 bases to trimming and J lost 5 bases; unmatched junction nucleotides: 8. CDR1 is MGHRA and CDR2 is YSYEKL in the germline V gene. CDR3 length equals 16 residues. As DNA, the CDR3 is TGCGCCAGCAGCCAAGATTTGCGGGACAGGGCGGACGAGCAGTACTTC. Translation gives CASSQDLRDRADEQYF.

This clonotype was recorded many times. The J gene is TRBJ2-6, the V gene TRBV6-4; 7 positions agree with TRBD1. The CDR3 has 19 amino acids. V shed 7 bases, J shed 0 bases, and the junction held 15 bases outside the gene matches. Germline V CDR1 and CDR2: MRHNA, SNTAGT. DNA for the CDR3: TGTGCCAGCACCATATTATGGGGGACAGACCTCTCTGGGGCCAACGTCCTGACTTTC. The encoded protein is CASTILWGTDLSGANVLTF.

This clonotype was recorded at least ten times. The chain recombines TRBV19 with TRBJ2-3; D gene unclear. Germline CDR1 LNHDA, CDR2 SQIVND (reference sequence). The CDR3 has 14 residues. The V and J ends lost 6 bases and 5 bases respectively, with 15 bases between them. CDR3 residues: CASSSGKRRDTQYF. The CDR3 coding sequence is TGTGCCAGTAGCTCGGGCAAAAGGAGAGATACGCAGTATTTT.

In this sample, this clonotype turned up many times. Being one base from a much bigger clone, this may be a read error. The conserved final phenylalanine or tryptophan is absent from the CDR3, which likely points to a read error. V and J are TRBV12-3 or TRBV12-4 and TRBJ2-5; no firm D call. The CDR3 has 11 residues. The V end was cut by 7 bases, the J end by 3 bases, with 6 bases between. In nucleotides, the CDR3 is TGTGCCAGCAAACTCAAAGAGACCCAGTACCTC. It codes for CASKLKETQYL.

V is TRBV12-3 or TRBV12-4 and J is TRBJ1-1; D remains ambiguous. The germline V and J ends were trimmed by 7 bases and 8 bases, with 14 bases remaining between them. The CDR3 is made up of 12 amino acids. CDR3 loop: CASTLLGREAFF. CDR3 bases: TGTGCCAGCACCCTGCTCGGCAGAGAAGCTTTCTTT.